Described below is a single T cell receptor beta chain sequence and its context. The antigen is unknown. The CDR3 spans 18 residues. Germline V gene lookup returns CDR1 LGHNT and CDR2 FRNRAP. V lost 4 bases and J 4 bases, leaving 25 bases between the germline ends. The sample originates from a study of T cell responses to AZD1222 COVID-19 vaccine. Across the study: Second-dose schedules of about 4 or about 12 weeks were combined.

Method: immunoSEQ multiplex PCR; TCRdb's copy keeps in-frame clones and lacks some. Among around 110,000 clones listed, 85% to 95% were seen once. Broader study findings: The donors showed a predominance of white British ancestry and of females, with possible underestimation of clonal diversity. Regions 160-218 and 743-854 dominated among vaccine-associated CD4 TCRs spanning spike. Reportedly, close to half of spike-specific TCRs are directed against unmutated variant regions.

The genes are TRBV12-5 and TRBJ1-2; D may be TRBD1 (6 bases). The sequencing used peripheral blood, collected on day 0 of AZD1222 vaccination. The receptor was isolated from an adult in good health. The CDR3 DNA reads TGTGCTAGTGGTTCTACTCGGGACACAACTCGGGGGTTCTATGGCTACACCTTC. Protein: CASGSTRDTTRGFYGYTF.